These T cell receptor beta chains were read from a single sample in a study of glioma-infiltrating T cells after dendritic cell vaccination. Method: immunoSEQ multiplex PCR; TCRdb's copy keeps in-frame clones and lacks some. The sample contains more than 45,000 clones, about 79% of which appear only once. The sample consisted of blood, taken after dendritic cell vaccination. These receptor sequences come from a human donor with glioblastoma. CDR3s include the opening cysteine and the closing phenylalanine or tryptophan. A D gene is named only where the DNA matches it firmly. Clone size is given for some rows only: seen once, a few or many times, or a class if the clone is expanded.

size: -; V: TRBV5-1; D: TRBD1; J: TRBJ2-4; DNA: TGCGCCAGCAGCCTTTCGAGGACAGGTGGCGACATTCAGTACTTC; CDR3: CASSLSRTGGDIQYF
size: -; V: TRBV7-9; D: TRBD1; J: TRBJ2-2; DNA: TGTGCCAGCAGCTACCTGGCAGGGGACAGGGGGAACACCGGGGAGCTGTTTTTT; CDR3: CASSYLAGDRGNTGELFF
size: -; V: TRBV19; D: -; J: TRBJ1-1; DNA: TGTGCCAGTAGTTACTCAGGAGGGACTGAAGCTTTCTTT; CDR3: CASSYSGGTEAFF
size: -; V: TRBV7-2; D: -; J: TRBJ1-1; DNA: TGTGCCAGCAGCTTAGGGGAGACTGAAGCTTTCTTT; CDR3: CASSLGETEAFF
size: -; V: TRBV7-3; D: TRBD1; J: TRBJ1-4; DNA: TGTGCCAGCAGCGGGGACAGCACTAATGAAAAACTGTTTTTT; CDR3: CASSGDSTNEKLFF
size: few; V: TRBV13; D: -; J: TRBJ1-5; DNA: TGTGCCAGCAGCCCTGCGCGGGAAGTCGGAATTTGGCGTGCCCAGCATTTT; CDR3: CASSPAREVGIWRAQHF
size: -; V: TRBV5-8; D: -; J: TRBJ2-5; DNA: TGTGCCAGCAGCCGAGGAACCAACCAATTGGAGACCCAGTACTTC; CDR3: CASSRGTNQLETQYF
size: -; V: TRBV4-1; D: TRBD2; J: TRBJ2-3; DNA: TGCGCCAGCAGCCCGGGACTAGACACAGATACGCAGTATTTT; CDR3: CASSPGLDTDTQYF
size: -; V: TRBV18; D: -; J: TRBJ1-2; DNA: TGTGCCAGCTCACCAAACGCGGGCAGCCGCGGCTACACCTTC; CDR3: CASSPNAGSRGYTF
size: -; V: TRBV5-1; D: -; J: TRBJ2-5; DNA: TGCGCCAGCACCCCCGGGGGTGGCGAGACCCAGTACTTC; CDR3: CASTPGGGETQYF
size: -; V: TRBV6-1; D: TRBD1; J: TRBJ1-2; DNA: TGTGCCAGCAGTGTCCGCGACAGGGGGGTGGGACTTGGCTACACCTTC; CDR3: CASSVRDRGVGLGYTF
size: -; V: TRBV7-9; D: -; J: TRBJ2-6; DNA: TGTGCCAGCAGCCGACCGACAGGCTCTGGGGCCAACGTCCTGACTTTC; CDR3: CASSRPTGSGANVLTF
size: -; V: TRBV7-2; D: -; J: TRBJ2-7; DNA: TGTGCCAGCAGCTCGACAGCTTCCTACGAGCAGTACTTC; CDR3: CASSSTASYEQYF
size: -; V: TRBV10-3; D: -; J: TRBJ2-2; DNA: TGTGCCATCAGTGGAACGGGACACACGAACACCGGGGAGCTGTTTTTT; CDR3: CAISGTGHTNTGELFF
size: -; V: TRBV19; D: -; J: TRBJ1-5; DNA: TGTGCCAGTACCTCGCGGTCGGGGTCTCAGCCCCAGCATTTT; CDR3: CASTSRSGSQPQHF
size: once; V: TRBV7-3; D: TRBD2; J: TRBJ2-2; DNA: TGTGCCAGCAGCTTGCGTCTAGCGGACACGAACACCGGGGAGCTGTTTTTT; CDR3: CASSLRLADTNTGELFF
size: -; V: TRBV30; D: TRBD1; J: TRBJ1-2; DNA: TGTGCCTGGGCTAAGACAGGGAAGGAGGGCTACACCTTC; CDR3: CAWAKTGKEGYTF
size: few; V: TRBV7-2; D: -; J: TRBJ1-2; DNA: TGTGCCAGCAGCCCACAGGACGGATCTAACTATGGCTACACCTTC; CDR3: CASSPQDGSNYGYTF
size: -; V: TRBV7-2; D: -; J: TRBJ1-1; DNA: TGTGCCAGCAGCTTACTATTTGCAGGGACTGAAGCTTTCTTT; CDR3: CASSLLFAGTEAFF
size: -; V: TRBV30; D: -; J: TRBJ2-5; DNA: TGTGCCTGGAGCGCACCCACGGGGATAGAGACCCAGTACTTC; CDR3: CAWSAPTGIETQYF
size: -; V: TRBV18; D: TRBD1; J: TRBJ2-7; DNA: TGTGTCAGCTCACCAGAGACAGGGGCGGACGAGCAGTACTTC; CDR3: CVSSPETGADEQYF
size: -; V: TRBV10-3; D: TRBD1; J: TRBJ2-2; DNA: TGTGCCATCAGTGTACAGGGGAGTGGAGTAGGGGAGCTGTTTTTT; CDR3: CAISVQGSGVGELFF
size: -; V: TRBV15; D: TRBD2; J: TRBJ2-1; DNA: TGTGCCACCCGGACTAGCGGGCGAAACAATGAGCAGTTCTTC; CDR3: CATRTSGRNNEQFF
size: few; V: TRBV29-1; D: TRBD1; J: TRBJ1-6; DNA: TGCAGCGCGAAACAGGGGGGGCGCGATTCACCCCTCCACTTT; CDR3: CSAKQGGRDSPLHF
size: -; V: TRBV2; D: TRBD1; J: TRBJ1-2; DNA: TGTGCCAGCAGTGAGCTTTGGACAGGGGCTGAAGGCTACACCTTC; CDR3: CASSELWTGAEGYTF